This record looks at one TCR beta chain sequence and its context. Its antigen is as yet unknown. Per the germline V gene, CDR1 is KGHSH and CDR2 is LQKENI. Losses at the gene ends were 4 bases for V and 5 bases for J; bases not matched to a gene: 7. CDR3 size: 15 residues. The source of the sample is a study of cytomegalovirus exposure and HLA in healthy donors. Findings and limits, study-wide: Productive rates of about 90% or about 30% were seen for most TCR beta V segments in an earlier analysis.

The PCR employed 60 Vbeta primers together with 13 Jbeta primers. Per the original methods: Per a later analysis, the number of unique TCR beta chains was roughly 80 million, of which around 10 million were shared. Data came from immunoSEQ multiplex PCR; TCRdb stores just in-frame clones and leaves some out. V, J and clone size reflect that table, while D and trimming were determined from the DNA. Its listing shows 45,000 to 55,000 clones. Sequenced sample: PBMCs. This clonotype originated in a man aged 40-50 years in good health and CMV-seropositive. J is TRBJ2-7 and V is TRBV18; 11 bases agree with TRBD2. The CDR3 here is CASSLTLAGDDEQYF. The CDR3, as DNA: TGTGCCAGCTCACTAACACTAGCGGGGGACGACGAGCAGTACTTC.